A selection of T cell receptor beta chains follows, all from one sample in a study of OX40 agonist ivuxolimab in advanced cancers. The method was immunoSEQ multiplex PCR; TCRdb's version includes in-frame clones alone and lacks a portion of them. The table has more than 65,000 clones, approximately 89% seen once. The input for sequencing was CD4+ or CD8+ T cells sorted from blood, taken in a trial of the OX40 agonist ivuxolimab. The receptors stem from an adult with an advanced solid tumor such as melanoma, head and neck, liver or kidney cancer. The CDR3 runs from the conserved cysteine through the conserved F or W. The D gene is left open where the match is weak. Only part of the rows carry a size: once, few, many, or a class if the clone is expanded.

cdr3_aa,cdr3_nt,d_call,clone_size,v_call,j_call
CASSIIAGADNEQFF,TGTGCCAGTAGTATAATAGCGGGGGCAGACAATGAGCAGTTCTTC,TRBD2,NA,TRBV19,TRBJ2-1
CASLRTGKYEKLFF,TGTGCCAGCTTAAGGACAGGGAAATATGAAAAACTGTTTTTT,TRBD1,NA,TRBV6-1,TRBJ1-4
CASSLHAGYGYTF,TGTGCCAGCAGCTTGCATGCCGGGTATGGCTACACCTTC,NA,NA,TRBV11-2,TRBJ1-2
CASSYRLAGGYNEQFF,TGTGCCAGCAGTTATCGCCTAGCGGGGGGCTACAATGAGCAGTTCTTC,TRBD2,NA,TRBV6-6,TRBJ2-1
CAGLRRDPRTDTQYF,TGTGCCGGTCTCAGACGTGATCCTCGCACAGATACGCAGTATTTT,NA,NA,TRBV6-1,TRBJ2-3
CASRFYTSKGGTEAFF,TGTGCAAGTCGCTTCTACACGTCTAAGGGTGGCACTGAAGCTTTCTTT,NA,NA,TRBV12-2,TRBJ1-1
CASSPRTSFADTQYF,TGTGCCAGCTCCCCTAGGACTAGCTTCGCAGATACGCAGTATTTT,TRBD2,NA,TRBV18,TRBJ2-3
CASSEGGELFF,TGCGCCAGCAGTGAGGGAGGGGAGCTGTTTTTT,NA,NA,TRBV10-1,TRBJ2-2
CASSSMGAGSNQPQHF,TGTGCCAGCTCCTCTATGGGGGCAGGTAGCAATCAGCCCCAGCATTTT,NA,NA,TRBV18,TRBJ1-5
CASSRGPYGYTF,TGTGCCAGCAGTCGCGGACCCTATGGCTACACCTTC,NA,NA,TRBV28,TRBJ1-2
CASSAYGGQGAGEPNTEAFF,TGCGCCAGCAGCGCCTACGGGGGACAGGGGGCCGGGGAACCTAACACTGAAGCTTTCTTT,TRBD1,NA,TRBV4-1,TRBJ1-1
CSVVSQGVTFF,TGCAGCGTTGTGTCCCAGGGAGTGACTTTCTTT,NA,few,TRBV29-1,TRBJ1-1
CASSPRGVNGYTF,TGTGCCAGCAGCCCTCGGGGGGTGAATGGCTACACCTTC,NA,few,TRBV9,TRBJ1-2
CASSPPLEGYEQYF,TGTGCCAGCAGCCCACCCCTAGAGGGCTACGAGCAGTACTTC,NA,NA,TRBV28,TRBJ2-7
CASSLGSAGGQF,TGTGCCAGCAGCTTGGGGTCGGCGGGGGGGCAATTT,TRBD2,NA,TRBV5-6,TRBJ2-3
CASSLGRQGAKWAEAFF,TGTGCCAGCAGCTTAGGGCGGCAGGGGGCGAAGTGGGCTGAAGCTTTCTTT,TRBD1,NA,TRBV7-2,TRBJ1-1
CASSSGPGTGNTGELFF,TGTGCCAGCAGTTCGGGTCCCGGGACAGGGAACACCGGGGAGCTGTTTTTT,TRBD1,once,TRBV28,TRBJ2-2
CASSSRGGDNTGELFF,TGTGCCAGCAGCTCCCGAGGGGGGGATAACACCGGGGAGCTGTTTTTT,NA,NA,TRBV7-3,TRBJ2-2
CASSLYGKDTQYF,TGTGCCAGCAGCTTATACGGAAAAGATACGCAGTATTTT,NA,NA,TRBV7-9,TRBJ2-3
CASRQYTEAFF,TGTGCCAGCAGGCAATACACTGAAGCTTTCTTT,NA,few,TRBV27,TRBJ1-1
CASSLKLDRGDSNSPLHF,TGTGCCAGCAGCTTAAAATTGGACAGGGGAGACTCGAATTCACCCCTCCACTTT,TRBD1,NA,TRBV7-9,TRBJ1-6
CASSLEGTVLYF,TGTGCCAGCAGCTTAGAGGGGACAGTCCTATATTTT,TRBD1,NA,TRBV7-6,TRBJ1-5
CASSIKTEAWDTQYF,TGTGCCAGTAGTATAAAGACAGAGGCTTGGGATACGCAGTATTTT,NA,NA,TRBV19,TRBJ2-3
CASSPGTTTGVKLFF,TGTGCCAGCAGCCCCGGGACAACTACCGGCGTAAAACTGTTTTTT,NA,NA,TRBV7-2,TRBJ1-4
CASSLWTVRTSISSRAGNTIYF,TGTGCCAGCAGTCTATGGACGGTGCGAACCTCTATATCTAGCAGGGCTGGAAACACCATATATTTT,NA,NA,TRBV27,TRBJ1-3
CASSLVRRGGYGYTF,TGTGCCAGCAGCTTAGTACGTCGGGGGGGCTATGGCTACACCTTC,NA,NA,TRBV11-2,TRBJ1-2
CASSSYRVDWGGYTF,TGTGCCAGCAGTTCCTACAGGGTTGATTGGGGTGGCTACACCTTC,NA,NA,TRBV6-1,TRBJ1-2
CASNFLAPLLTLEAFF,TGTGCCAGCAACTTCCTAGCTCCCCTTTTAACCTTGGAAGCTTTCTTT,NA,NA,TRBV7-3,TRBJ1-1
CASSQLTTGTQYF,TGTGCCAGCTCACAACTAACTACCGGTACGCAGTATTTT,NA,few,TRBV18,TRBJ2-3
CASSAKSGNSPLHF,TGTGCCAGCAGTGCAAAAAGTGGGAATTCACCCCTCCACTTT,NA,NA,TRBV6-6,TRBJ1-6
CASRSGIDEKLFF,TGTGCCAGCAGATCCGGGATTGATGAAAAACTGTTTTTT,NA,NA,TRBV6-1,TRBJ1-4
CASSSGQGAGDTQYF,TGCGCCAGCAGCTCAGGACAGGGGGCTGGGGATACGCAGTATTTT,TRBD1,once,TRBV5-1,TRBJ2-3
CASSPLAGGSYEQYF,TGTGCCAGCAGCCCACTAGCGGGGGGCTCCTACGAGCAGTACTTC,TRBD2,NA,TRBV4-2,TRBJ2-7
CASSLTSGVQETQYF,TGTGCCAGCAGCTTGACTAGCGGGGTCCAAGAGACCCAGTACTTC,TRBD2,NA,TRBV7-3,TRBJ2-5
CASSVVENTGELFF,TGTGCCAGCAGCGTAGTTGAGAACACCGGGGAGCTGTTTTTT,NA,NA,TRBV9,TRBJ2-2
CASSSGQGRSTEAFF,TGTGCCAGCAGTTCTGGACAGGGGAGGAGCACTGAAGCTTTCTTT,TRBD1,NA,TRBV6-5,TRBJ1-1
CASSPSIETQYF,TGTGCCAGCTCACCTTCTATAGAGACCCAGTACTTC,NA,NA,TRBV18,TRBJ2-5
CASQPGLLQETQYF,TGTGCCAGCCAACCGGGACTCCTACAAGAGACCCAGTACTTC,NA,NA,TRBV7-9,TRBJ2-5
CATKGGLNTEAFF,TGTGCCACAAAGGGGGGCCTAAACACTGAAGCTTTCTTT,NA,NA,TRBV6-5,TRBJ1-1
CASSYGDRVNYGYTF,TGTGCCAGCAGTTACGGGGACAGGGTAAACTATGGCTACACCTTC,TRBD1,NA,TRBV6-5,TRBJ1-2